Listed below are T cell receptor beta chains from one sample, sequenced in a study of shared clonotypes between healthy human individuals. Profiling relied on immunoSEQ multiplex PCR, and the TCRdb table lists in-frame clones only, not all of them. The sample consists of about 500,000 clones, approximately 71% of them appearing once. The sample taken for sequencing was PBMCs. These receptors were collected from a woman aged 40 to 50 in good health. Some clones in this sample may be carry-over from other donors' samples. Both conserved end residues are part of each CDR3. Each record gives: D gene, J gene, V gene, CDR3 protein. A D gene is named only where the DNA matches it firmly.

d_gene: TRBD1
j_gene: TRBJ1-5
v_gene: TRBV7-8
CDR3aa: CASSVDRVSNQPQHF

d_gene: .
j_gene: TRBJ2-1
v_gene: TRBV2
CDR3aa: CASSAEPSSYNEQFF

d_gene: .
j_gene: TRBJ2-7
v_gene: TRBV27
CDR3aa: CASSSGAGITEQHF

d_gene: .
j_gene: TRBJ2-2
v_gene: TRBV4-2
CDR3aa: CASSQDRSRGGELFF

d_gene: .
j_gene: TRBJ1-5
v_gene: TRBV29-1
CDR3aa: CSVGEGIQPQHF

d_gene: .
j_gene: TRBJ1-2
v_gene: TRBV7-9
CDR3aa: CASSFFQGYGYTF

d_gene: .
j_gene: TRBJ2-7
v_gene: TRBV18
CDR3aa: CASSPPTSYYEQYF

d_gene: .
j_gene: TRBJ1-2
v_gene: TRBV7-2
CDR3aa: CASSRDGAGYTF

d_gene: TRBD2
j_gene: TRBJ2-7
v_gene: TRBV6-6
CDR3aa: CASSYSGTSGYYEQYF

d_gene: .
j_gene: TRBJ1-1
v_gene: TRBV30
CDR3aa: CAWSRGRLTEAFF

d_gene: .
j_gene: TRBJ1-4
v_gene: TRBV28
CDR3aa: CASSDTATNEKLFF

d_gene: .
j_gene: TRBJ1-4
v_gene: TRBV5-8
CDR3aa: CASSLGGGLFF

d_gene: .
j_gene: TRBJ1-3
v_gene: TRBV28
CDR3aa: CASSLRDGTSGNTIYF

d_gene: TRBD1
j_gene: TRBJ1-5
v_gene: TRBV10-3
CDR3aa: CATNHRGQNQPQHF

d_gene: TRBD1
j_gene: TRBJ1-2
v_gene: TRBV23-1
CDR3aa: CASSQSKPGGDYGYTF